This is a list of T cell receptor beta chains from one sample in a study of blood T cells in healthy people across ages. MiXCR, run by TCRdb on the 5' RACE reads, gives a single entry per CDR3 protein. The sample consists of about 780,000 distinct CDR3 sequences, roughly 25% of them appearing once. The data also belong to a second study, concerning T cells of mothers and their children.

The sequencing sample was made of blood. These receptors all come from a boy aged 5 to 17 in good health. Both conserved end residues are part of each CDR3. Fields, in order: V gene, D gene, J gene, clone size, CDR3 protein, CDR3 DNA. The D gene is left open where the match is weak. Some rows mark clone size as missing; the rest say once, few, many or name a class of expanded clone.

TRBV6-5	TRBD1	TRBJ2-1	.	CASSYRGTGVNEQFF	TGTGCCAGCAGTTACAGAGGGACAGGGGTCAATGAGCAGTTCTTC
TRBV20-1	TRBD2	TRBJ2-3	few	CSARDARTSGFTDTQYF	TGCAGTGCTAGAGATGCCCGGACTAGCGGTTTCACAGATACGCAGTATTTT
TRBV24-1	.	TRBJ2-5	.	CATSEETETQYF	TGTGCCACCAGTGAGGAAACCGAGACCCAGTACTTC
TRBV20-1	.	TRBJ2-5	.	CSASAIRRGGTQYF	TGCAGTGCTAGTGCCATCCGGCGGGGCGGGACCCAGTACTTC
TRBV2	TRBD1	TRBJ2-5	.	CASSETQGAQEQYF	TGTGCCAGCAGTGAAACGCAGGGGGCTCAAGAGCAGTACTTC
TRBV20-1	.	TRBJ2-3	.	CSAEKGEWETQYF	TGCAGTGCCGAGAAGGGGGAATGGGAGACCCAGTACTTT
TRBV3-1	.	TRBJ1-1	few	CASSQNPIGTEAFF	TGTGCCAGCAGCCAAAATCCAATAGGCACTGAAGCTTTCTTT
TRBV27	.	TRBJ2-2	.	CASSVGYTGELFF	TGTGCCAGCAGTGTTGGTTACACCGGGGAGCTGTTTTTT
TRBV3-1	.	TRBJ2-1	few	CASSQDIGSSYNEQFF	TGTGCCAGCAGCCAAGATATAGGGAGCTCCTACAATGAGCAGTTCTTC
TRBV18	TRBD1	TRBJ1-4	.	CASSPPTGREKLFF	TGTGCCAGCTCACCACCGACAGGGAGAGAAAAACTGTTTTTT
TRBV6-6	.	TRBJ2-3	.	CASSYARGGTDTQYF	TGTGCCAGCAGTTACGCGCGTGGTGGCACAGATACGCAGTATTTT
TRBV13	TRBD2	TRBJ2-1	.	CAIPLADYNEQFF	TGTGCCATCCCACTAGCGGACTACAATGAGCAGTTCTTC
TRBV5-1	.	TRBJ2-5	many	CASSLGGGEETQYF	TGTGCCAGCAGCTTAGGGGGGGGCGAAGAGACCCAGTACTTC
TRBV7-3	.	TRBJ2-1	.	CASSPLQGLYNEQFF	TGTGCCAGCAGCCCACTCCAGGGGCTATACAATGAGCAGTTCTTC
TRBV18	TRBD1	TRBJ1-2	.	CASSPPLTGFDGYTF	TGTGCCAGCTCACCACCCCTGACAGGGTTTGATGGCTACACCTTC
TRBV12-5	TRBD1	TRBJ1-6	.	CASGWGQGNSPLHF	TGTGCTAGTGGTTGGGGACAGGGTAATTCACCCCTCCACTTT
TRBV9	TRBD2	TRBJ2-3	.	CASSVGTSGGITDTQYF	TGTGCCAGCAGCGTAGGGACTAGCGGGGGGATCACAGATACGCAGTATTTT
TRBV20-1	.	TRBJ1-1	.	CSARPTDRDTEAFF	TGCAGTGCTAGGCCCACGGATAGGGACACTGAAGCTTTCTTT
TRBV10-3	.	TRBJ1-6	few	CAISESTGDSPLHF	TGTGCCATCAGTGAGTCGACGGGGGATTCACCCCTCCACTTT
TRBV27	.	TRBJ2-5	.	CASSLYPGIETQYF	TGTGCCAGCAGTTTATACCCGGGGATAGAGACCCAGTACTTC
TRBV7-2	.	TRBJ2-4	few	CASGPRAAKNIQYF	TGTGCCAGCGGTCCGCGGGCAGCCAAAAACATTCAGTACTTC
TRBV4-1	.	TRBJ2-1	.	CASSQDPGDYNEQFF	TGCGCCAGCAGCCAAGATCCAGGGGACTACAATGAGCAGTTCTTC
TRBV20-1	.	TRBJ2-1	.	CSAKQGLNHNEQFF	TGCAGTGCTAAACAAGGACTTAACCACAATGAGCAGTTCTTC
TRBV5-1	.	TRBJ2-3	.	CASSFSSSSTDTQYF	TGCGCCAGCAGCTTCTCGTCTTCTAGCACAGATACGCAGTATTTT
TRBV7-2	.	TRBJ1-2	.	CASSLVAGDTLRGYTF	TGTGCCAGCAGCTTAGTGGCGGGGGACACACTTCGTGGCTACACCTTC
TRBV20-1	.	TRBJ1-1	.	CSASGGRYTEAFF	TGCAGTGCTAGTGGGGGGCGATACACTGAAGCTTTCTTT
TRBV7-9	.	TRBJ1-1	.	CASSPRGAGTEAFF	TGTGCCAGCAGCCCCCGCGGAGCGGGCACTGAAGCTTTCTTT
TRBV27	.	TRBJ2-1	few	CASSVGTASYTEQFF	TGTGCCAGCAGTGTTGGGACGGCGTCCTACACTGAGCAGTTCTTC
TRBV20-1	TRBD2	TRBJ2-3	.	CSADKELAGPADTQYF	TGCAGTGCGGACAAAGAACTAGCGGGGCCAGCAGATACGCAGTATTTT
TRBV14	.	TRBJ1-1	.	CASSQEPEWGRGDTEAFF	TGTGCCAGCAGCCAAGAACCCGAGTGGGGGCGAGGGGACACTGAAGCTTTCTTT
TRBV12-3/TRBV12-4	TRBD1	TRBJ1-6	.	CASSLGTGGSPLHF	TGTGCCAGCAGTTTAGGGACAGGGGGCTCACCCCTCCACTTT
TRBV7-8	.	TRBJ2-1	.	CASSYQIGSSYNEQFF	TGTGCCAGCAGCTATCAAATCGGGAGCTCCTACAATGAGCAGTTCTTC
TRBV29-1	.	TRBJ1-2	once	CSAAIIGSGYTF	TGCAGCGCCGCCATAATAGGAAGTGGCTACACCTTC
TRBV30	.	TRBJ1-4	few	CAWSVMITWDEKLFF	TGTGCCTGGAGTGTAATGATTACCTGGGATGAAAAACTGTTTTTT
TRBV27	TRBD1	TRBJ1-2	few	CASSPTGKVYGYTF	TGTGCCAGCAGCCCGACAGGGAAGGTATATGGCTACACCTTC
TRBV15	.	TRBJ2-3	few	CATSSSRRVTDTQYF	TGTGCCACCAGCAGCTCCAGGCGGGTTACAGATACGCAGTATTTT
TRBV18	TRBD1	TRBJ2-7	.	CASSPNRGDSYEQYF	TGTGCCAGCTCACCAAACAGGGGAGACTCCTACGAGCAGTACTTC
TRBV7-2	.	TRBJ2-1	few	CASSLDFPGAFRNEQFF	TGTGCCAGCAGCTTAGATTTTCCAGGGGCTTTTCGCAATGAGCAATTCTTC
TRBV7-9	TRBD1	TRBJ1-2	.	CASTTGGQNYGYTF	TGTGCCAGCACCACAGGGGGCCAAAACTATGGCTACACCTTC
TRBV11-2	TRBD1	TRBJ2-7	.	CASSLVRDRGSEQYF	TGTGCCAGCAGCTTAGTTCGGGACAGGGGGTCCGAGCAGTACTTC
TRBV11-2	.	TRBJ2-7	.	CASSFLGNEQYF	TGTGCCAGCAGCTTTTTAGGGAACGAGCAGTACTTC